A single sample is the source of the 7 T cell receptor beta chains below, sequenced in a study of T-cell memory formation after mild COVID-19. Using its own MiXCR run on the 5' RACE reads, TCRdb lists one record per CDR3 protein. This repertoire shows about 400,000 distinct CDR3 sequences, 16% found once; its top ten account for around a fifth. Sequenced input: PBMCs or a T cell subset sorted from them (not recorded which). The source is a young man who had mild COVID-19 (a few samples of this study predate the infection). Cell type and time point are not known.

The V and J genes are TRBV7-8 and TRBJ2-1; 7 bases are a match to TRBD2. The CDR3 sequence is 16 residues long. Germline V gene lookup returns CDR1 SGHVS and CDR2 FQNEAQ. The V segment lost 5 bases and the J segment 0 bases; nucleotides outside the gene matches: 7. DNA for the CDR3: TGTGCCAGCAGCCCAGCGGGGTATCCCTCCTACAATGAGCAGTTCTTC. It yields the protein CASSPAGYPSYNEQFF.

The chain links TRBV6-5 to TRBJ2-3; no clear D. Germline values: CDR1 MNHEY, CDR2 SVGAGI. V lost 8 bases and J lost 3, with 12 bases in between. The length of the CDR3 is 13 residues. For the CDR3, the DNA is TGTGCCAGCGGTTTTACAGCTACAGATACGCAGTATTTT. Translated: CASGFTATDTQYF.

This clonotype has more than one count but fewer than ten. The V and J genes are TRBV4-3 and TRBJ1-1; D not certain. Germline V gives CDR1 LGHNA, CDR2 YSLEER. Trimming removed 0 bases at V and 1 base at J, with 9 bases between. The CDR3 has 15 residues. The CDR3: CASSQDRARNTEAFF. As DNA, the CDR3 is TGCGCCAGCAGCCAAGATAGGGCGAGGAACACTGAAGCTTTCTTT.

The genes are TRBV29-1 and TRBJ2-7; 7 bases align to TRBD1. This CDR3 spans 17 amino acids. Looked up from germline, CDR1 is SQVTM and CDR2 is ANQGSEA. With V trimmed by 1 base and J by 2 bases, 14 bases remained unmatched. CDR3 coding DNA: TGCAGCGTTGAAGGAGGGGGCAATATCGGTGGCACCTACGAGCAGTACTTC. Translated: CSVEGGGNIGGTYEQYF.

This chain connects TRBV12-3 or TRBV12-4 to TRBJ1-2; D is unresolved. The CDR3 contains 12 residues. V was pared by 4 bases and J by 4 bases, with 7 bases between. CDR3 in amino acids: CASSWTAYGYTF. As DNA, the CDR3 is TGTGCCAGCAGTTGGACGGCCTATGGCTACACCTTC.

The chain couples TRBV14 to TRBJ2-7, with D unclear. V was trimmed by 2 bases and J by 2 bases, leaving 7 bases between them. Germline V gene data show CDR1 as SGHDN and CDR2 as FVKESK. The CDR3 sequence is 13 residues long. The CDR3 bases are TGTGCCAGCAGCCAACTTCACGCCTACGAGCAGTACGTC. It is translated as CASSQLHAYEQYV.

The chain employs TRBV12-3 or TRBV12-4 and TRBJ2-3, with D possibly matching TRBD2 (7 bases). V was shortened by 11 bases and J by 4 bases, with 19 bases between the two germline ends. The CDR3 runs 14 residues. The CDR3 coding sequence is TGTGCCGGATCTAGGGGGGGGGAAGCAGATACGCAGTATTTT. It specifies CAGSRGGEADTQYF.